This T cell receptor beta chain was sequenced during a study of cytomegalovirus exposure and HLA in healthy donors. 13 Jbeta primers and 60 Vbeta primers were used for the PCR. Per the original methods: Later reanalysis found around 84 million unique TCR beta chains, roughly 10 million of them shared. Using immunoSEQ multiplex PCR, the repertoire was profiled, and TCRdb retains in-frame clones only, with some absent. V, J and clone size reflect that table, while D and trimming were determined from the DNA. Of 120,000 to 150,000 clones in the sample, around four fifths are singletons; the top ten hold 3% to 3.5%. V lost 0 bases, J lost 6 bases, and 17 bases lay in between. The CDR3 sequence is 16 residues long. The germline CDR1 and CDR2 sequences are MNHEY and SVGAGI. The donors (healthy individuals) were bone marrow donors.

The chain couples TRBV6-5 to TRBJ2-5; D is uncertain. This clonotype was sampled from a male donor in good health and CMV-seronegative. The sequenced sample consisted of PBMCs. The CDR3 DNA follows: TGTGCCAGCAGTTACTCGAAATCACCGGGTTGGCAGACCCAGTACTTC. Its translation is CASSYSKSPGWQTQYF.